These T cell receptor beta chains were read from a single sample in a study of shared T cell receptors in the human thymus. Sequenced by immunoSEQ multiplex PCR; TCRdb stores in-frame clones only, minus some. The data show more than 550,000 clones, more than 70% seen once. The same specimen was also included in a second study, on human thymus T cells.

Sequencing used thymocytes. These receptors all come from a boy younger than two with a congenital heart defect. Both conserved end residues are part of each CDR3. The order of the fields is J gene, V gene, D gene, clone size, CDR3 DNA, CDR3 protein. D genes are given only for firm matches. Part of the rows lack a size; the others show once, few, many or a class for expanded clones.

TRBJ2-1 TRBV29-1 TRBD1 - TGCAGCGTTGAATTCACAGGGGGCCCACCCGACTACTACAATGAGCAGTTCTTC CSVEFTGGPPDYYNEQFF
TRBJ1-5 TRBV28 TRBD1 - TGTGCCAGCAGCTCCGGGACAGCGAGCAATCAGCCCCAGCATTTT CASSSGTASNQPQHF
TRBJ1-1 TRBV28 - - TGTGCCAGCAGTCATAAGGAGGGAGGCACTGAAGCTTTCTTT CASSHKEGGTEAFF
TRBJ1-4 TRBV27 - - TGTGCCAGCAGTTTTGGCCAGGGGAATGAAAAACTGTTTTTT CASSFGQGNEKLFF
TRBJ2-3 TRBV7-3 TRBD2 - TGTGCCAGCAGCTTAAAGCCTAGCGGGGGTCCAGATACGCAGTATTTT CASSLKPSGGPDTQYF
TRBJ2-7 TRBV14 TRBD1 - TGTGCCAGCAGCCAAGGGGACAGGGGACCCTACGAGCAGTACTTC CASSQGDRGPYEQYF
TRBJ1-5 TRBV27 TRBD1 - TGTGCCAGCAGTTCAGCACTCGACAGGGGAGGGGATCAGCCCCAGCATTTT CASSSALDRGGDQPQHF
TRBJ2-7 TRBV5-5 TRBD2 few TGTGCCAGCAGCCAAGGACTAGCGGGAGGGACCTACGAGCAGTACTTC CASSQGLAGGTYEQYF
TRBJ1-1 TRBV27 - - TGTGCCAGCAGTCCCCTGCGGCCTGAAGCTTTCTTT CASSPLRPEAFF
TRBJ2-7 TRBV7-9 TRBD2 - TGTGCCAGCAGCTCGGGACTAGCGGGGCTCGGCTACGAGCAGTACTTC CASSSGLAGLGYEQYF
TRBJ1-3 TRBV11-2 TRBD1 - TGTGCCAGCAGCTTGTACCTCCGGGACAGGGAGCCAAACACCATATATTTT CASSLYLRDREPNTIYF
TRBJ2-3 TRBV6-6 TRBD1 few TGTGCCAGCAGCGGCCGACAGGGTTTCACAGATACGCAGTATTTT CASSGRQGFTDTQYF
TRBJ1-1 TRBV5-1 TRBD1 - TGCGCCAGCAAAGCGGGACAGGATCACACTGAAGCTTTCTTT CASKAGQDHTEAFF
TRBJ2-7 TRBV5-1 TRBD1 - TGCGCCAGCAGCCCGGTGGGACAGGGAAGTTCGCAGGAGCAGTACTTC CASSPVGQGSSQEQYF
TRBJ2-7 TRBV4-3 - - TGCGCCAGCAGCCAAGATCGGGGTAGCGCTTCCTACGAGCAGTACTTC CASSQDRGSASYEQYF
TRBJ2-1 TRBV28 - - TGTGCCAGCAGTTTAAGGGGCGGCCTGTACAATGAGCAGTTCTTC CASSLRGGLYNEQFF
TRBJ2-5 TRBV18 TRBD1 - TGTGCCAGCTCACGACCAGGGGGAGACAGGGGGCAGACCCAGTACTTC CASSRPGGDRGQTQYF
TRBJ1-5 TRBV6-6 - - TGTGCCAGCAGTTACGAAAAATTTCAGGTTCAGCCCCAGCATTTT CASSYEKFQVQPQHF
TRBJ2-3 TRBV28 - - TGTGCCAGCAGTTTAGAACACAGGGATATCACAGATACGCAGTATTTT CASSLEHRDITDTQYF
TRBJ1-1 TRBV28 TRBD1 - TGTGCCAGCAGTACATACAGGGGCAAACGAGTAGGAGCTTTCTTT CASSTYRGKRVGAFF
TRBJ2-5 TRBV10-3 TRBD1 - TGTGCCATCAGTGCGAGGGACAGCCCCCAAGAGACCCAGTACTTC CAISARDSPQETQYF
TRBJ1-2 TRBV28 - - TGTGCCAGCAGTTTAGTTCTAGGCACCTATGGCTACACCTTC CASSLVLGTYGYTF
TRBJ2-7 TRBV28 TRBD2 - TGTGCCAGCAGGAATCAAAAAGCGGGAGGTCCCTACGAGCAGTACTTC CASRNQKAGGPYEQYF
TRBJ2-5 TRBV2 - - TGTGCCAGCAGGGCCGACAGCCAAGAGACCCAGTACTTC CASRADSQETQYF
TRBJ2-7 TRBV20-1 - - TGCAGTGCTGCTTCTAGTGAGCAGTACTTC CSAASSEQYF
TRBJ1-4 TRBV7-9 TRBD1 - TGTGCCAGCAGCTTAGCTCCGGGACAGGGGAGGAGGGTTAATGAAAAACTGTTTTTT CASSLAPGQGRRVNEKLFF
TRBJ1-4 TRBV14 - - TGTGCCAGCAGCCAAGATCCCCAGGCAGCGCGGGGGGGGGAAAAACTGTTTTTT CASSQDPQAARGGEKLFF
TRBJ2-7 TRBV13 - - TGTGCCAGCAGCATCACAGGGTTGGACGCCTCCGAGCAGTACTTC CASSITGLDASEQYF
TRBJ2-1 TRBV18 - - TGTGCCAGCTCACCGGAGAGTTCTTACAATGAGCAGTTCTTC CASSPESSYNEQFF
TRBJ1-1 TRBV11-2 TRBD1 once TGTGCCAGCAGCCTCATTGACAGGGTCAACACTGAAGCTTTCTTT CASSLIDRVNTEAFF
TRBJ1-1 TRBV19 TRBD1 - TGTGCCAGTAGGCCATCGGATGACAGGGGGCTTCCTGAAGCTTTCTTT CASRPSDDRGLPEAFF
TRBJ2-2 TRBV7-9 - once TGTGCCAGCAGCTTGAAGTTATCGCGGTTCTACACCGGGGAGCTGTTTTTT CASSLKLSRFYTGELFF
TRBJ1-1 TRBV27 - - TGTGCCAGCAGTTTATTAGTGGGCGGAGGAGAAGCTTTCTTT CASSLLVGGGEAFF
TRBJ1-4 TRBV27 TRBD1 - TGTGCCAGCAGTCCCACACATGATACAGGGGGCAGAGAAAAACTGTTTTTT CASSPTHDTGGREKLFF
TRBJ1-1 TRBV5-4 - once TGTGCCAGCAGCTCAGAGGTCGTGACCCTGGGCACTGAAGCTTTCTTT CASSSEVVTLGTEAFF
TRBJ2-7 TRBV25-1 TRBD1 - TGTGCCAGCACCCTAGACAGGGGGGTACTCCCTATCCACTACGAGCAGTACTTC CASTLDRGVLPIHYEQYF
TRBJ2-6 TRBV4-2 TRBD1 - TGTGCCAGCAGCCAAGAGGGGATGTGCGGGACAGGGGGCTCTGGGGCCAACGTCCTGACTTTC CASSQEGMCGTGGSGANVLTF
TRBJ2-3 TRBV4-1 TRBD2 - TGCGCCAGCAGCTCCATCAGACGGGAGGGCCGTGGATATACGCAGTATTTT CASSSIRREGRGYTQYF
TRBJ1-6 TRBV4-3 TRBD1 - TGCGCCAGCAGCCAAGATCTAGGGGCACAGGGGCTCAATTCACCCCTCCACTTT CASSQDLGAQGLNSPLHF
TRBJ1-2 TRBV6-1 TRBD1 - TGTGCCAGCAGAAGGGACAGGGAAGGCTACACCTTC CASRRDREGYTF
TRBJ2-7 TRBV7-2 TRBD2 - TGTGCCAGCAGCTTCACAGGCATAAGGGGGACTAGCGGGTTCTACGAGCAGTACTTC CASSFTGIRGTSGFYEQYF
TRBJ2-7 TRBV30 - - TGTGCCTGGAGGGGGAACAGGATGTTTTCCGAGCAGTACTTC CAWRGNRMFSEQYF
TRBJ2-3 TRBV4-3 TRBD1 few TGCGCCAGCAGCGGGGACAGAACTAGCACAGATACGCAGTATTTT CASSGDRTSTDTQYF
TRBJ2-3 TRBV12-2 - - TGTGCAAGTCGCTTAATTCGGGGGGCCTTTCTGGATACGCAGTATTTT CASRLIRGAFLDTQYF